This T cell receptor beta chain emerged from a study of breast tumors, draining lymph nodes, adjacent tissues. Study-wide points: That most tumor T cells come from lymph nodes remained unproven. Tumors had less TCR diversity than lymph nodes, more than nontumor tissue.

In TCRdb, the multiplex PCR reads were re-called with MiXCR into one record per CDR3 protein. The data contain about 12,000 distinct CDR3 sequences, 70% of them singletons. The V and J ends lost 6 bases and 1 base respectively, with 24 bases between them. Looked up from germline, CDR1 is DFQATT and CDR2 is SNEGSKA (reference sequence). CDR3 length: 17 residues. About this clonotype itself: The antigen is unknown.

The chain couples TRBV20-1 to TRBJ2-5; possibly TRBD1 or TRBD2 for D (6 bases each). The sequence was collected from a female donor with breast cancer. Some clones in this sample may be carry-over from other donors' samples. The sample comprised tumor-adjacent breast tissue. The DNA for the CDR3 is TGCAGTGCGTCGGGGGCTGTACTAGCCCACTCCCAAGAGACCCAGTACTTC. As protein: CSASGAVLAHSQETQYF.